Below, 14 T cell receptor beta chains from the same sample are listed, as sequenced in a study of blood T cell repertoires in COVID-19. Clones were sequenced by immunoSEQ multiplex PCR, and TCRdb holds only the in-frame ones, with some missing. This table has approximately 280,000 clones, approximately 83% appearing once. Material: peripheral blood. The source of these receptors is a woman aged 25 to 39 who had recovered from COVID-19.

This chain joins TRBV4-1 and TRBJ1-1; 9 positions match TRBD1. This CDR3 region has 16 residues. The V segment lost 1 base and the J segment 8 bases; nucleotides outside the gene matches: 11. CDR1 is MGHRA and CDR2 is YSYEKL in the germline V gene. The CDR3 nucleotides read TGCGCCAGCAGCCAAGTTACAGGGGGCGTGAAGGGGGAAGCTTTCTTT. This translates into CASSQVTGGVKGEAFF.

This clone came up once. The CDR3 region has the DNA TGTGCCAGCAGCCAAGGCACGGACAGATTCTACGGCTACACCTTC. Translation gives CASSQGTDRFYGYTF. The V call is TRBV3-1 (or the pseudogene TRBV3-2), the J call TRBJ1-2; tentatively, D is TRBD1 (6 bases). The CDR3 spans 15 residues. Trimming left V 1 base short and J 8 bases short, with 17 bases between. Germline V gives CDR1 LGHDT, CDR2 YNNKEL (reference sequence).

The rearrangement uses TRBV12-3 or TRBV12-4 and TRBJ2-7; 7 bases are a match to TRBD1. With V trimmed by 6 bases and J by 3 bases, 5 bases remained unmatched. This CDR3 has 13 amino acids. DNA for the CDR3: TGTGCCAGCAGCCCAAGACAGGGCTACGAGCAGTACTTC. Its protein is CASSPRQGYEQYF.

The rearrangement uses TRBV2 and TRBJ2-7, with D possibly TRBD1 on 5 matching bases. Germline V CDR1 and CDR2: SNHLY, FYNNEI. Trimming cost V 4 bases and J 3 bases, with 7 bases left between them. CDR3 length equals 12 residues. In DNA form, the CDR3 reads TGTGCCAGCAGTGGGGGCGGCTACGAGCAGTACTTC. It translates to CASSGGGYEQYF.

The genes are TRBV5-1 and TRBJ2-3, with D possibly matching TRBD2 (6 bases). The CDR3 has 15 residues. Trimming left V 0 bases short and J 2 bases short, with 10 bases between. CDR1 is SGHRS, CDR2 YFSETQ, per germline. CDR3 sequence (DNA): TGCGCCAGCAGCTTGGGTAGCGGAAACACAGATACGCAGTATTTT. It yields the protein CASSLGSGNTDTQYF.

Comment on this clone: Other DNA sequences in this specimen translate into the identical CDR3. The chain joins TRBV9 to TRBJ1-1; D remains ambiguous. With 0 bases removed from V and 3 bases from J, the gap between germline ends came to 6 bases. Looked up from germline, CDR1 is SGDLS and CDR2 is YYNGEE. The CDR3 has 13 residues. The CDR3 sequence is CASSVAGDTEAFF. DNA for the CDR3: TGTGCCAGCAGCGTAGCCGGAGACACTGAAGCTTTCTTT.

This chain connects TRBV5-6 to TRBJ2-3; 8 bases are shared with TRBD1. The V gene's germline CDR1 is SGHDT and CDR2 YYEEEE. V shed 2 bases, J shed 1 base, and the junction held 3 bases outside the gene matches. The CDR3 totals 15 residues. The CDR3 bases are TGTGCCAGCAGCTTCGGACAGGGTCGCACAGATACGCAGTATTTT. Translating gives CASSFGQGRTDTQYF.

V usage is TRBV15 and J usage is TRBJ1-2; possibly TRBD1 for D (6 bases). In germline, CDR1 is LNHNV, CDR2 YYDKDF (reference sequence). V lost 0 bases and J 0 bases, leaving 11 bases between the germline ends. The CDR3 loop spans 16 amino acids. The CDR3 sequence is CATSRDRGRANYGYTF. DNA of the CDR3: TGTGCCACCAGCAGAGATAGGGGGAGAGCTAACTATGGCTACACCTTC. The variable domain in full, with the rest retrieved from reference TRBV15 and TRBJ1-2, is DAMVIQNPRYQVTQFGKPVTLSCSQTLNHNVMYWYQQKSSQAPKLLFHYYDKDFNNEADTPDNFQSRRPNTSFCFLDIRSPGLGDTAMYLCATSRDRGRANYGYTFGSGTRLTVV.

This chain joins TRBV10-3 and TRBJ2-1; the match to TRBD2 covers 8 bases. Germline lookup yields CDR1 ENHRY and CDR2 SYGVKD. The CDR3 loop spans 14 amino acids. V was clipped by 0 bases and J by 8 bases; unmatched bases: 3. The CDR3 DNA is TGTGCCATCAGTGAGTCGACGGGGGGGCATGAGCAGTTCTTC. Its translation: CAISESTGGHEQFF.

The rearrangement joins TRBV6-5 to TRBJ2-1, with 7 positions matching TRBD1. The CDR3 runs 14 residues. CDR1 MNHEY and CDR2 SVGAGI come from the germline V gene. V shed 4 bases and J 0 bases; nucleotides not matched to a gene: 0. The CDR3 DNA reads as TGTGCCAGCAGTTCAGGGGGCTCCTACAATGAGCAGTTCTTC. It specifies CASSSGGSYNEQFF.

The chain uses TRBV27 and TRBJ2-1; 9 bases map to TRBD1. Per the germline V gene, CDR1 is MNHEY and CDR2 is SMNVEV (reference sequence). The length of the CDR3 is 14 residues. The V and J ends lost 0 bases and 9 bases, in that order; junction bases with no gene match: 3. The CDR3 sequence: CASSLSTGGGEQFF. The CDR3 DNA reads TGTGCCAGCAGTTTATCGACAGGGGGTGGTGAGCAGTTCTTC.

The V and J genes are TRBV27 and TRBJ2-7, with D perhaps matching TRBD2 (5 bases). This CDR3 comprises 13 residues. Germline CDR1 MNHEY, CDR2 SMNVEV (reference sequence). Trimming took 8 bases from V and 4 from J, leaving 15 bases between them. The CDR3: CASGSGVLYEQYF. The CDR3 bases are TGTGCCAGCGGCTCCGGGGTGCTGTACGAGCAGTACTTC.

The genes are TRBV5-5 and TRBJ2-7; D may be TRBD2 (5 bases). V lost 1 base and J lost 5, with 13 bases in between. The CDR3 covers 14 residues. The V gene's germline CDR1 is SGHKS and CDR2 YYEKEE (reference sequence). CDR3 amino acids: CASSLRPRTHEQYF. In DNA form, the CDR3 reads TGTGCCAGCAGCTTGAGACCCAGGACTCACGAGCAGTACTTC. Full variable domain (outside the CDR3, taken from reference TRBV5-5 and TRBJ2-7): DAGVTQSPTHLIKTRGQQVTLRCSPISGHKSVSWYQQVLGQGPQFIFQYYEKEERGRGNFPDRFSARQFPNYSSELNVNALLLGDSALYLCASSLRPRTHEQYFGPGTRLTVT.

The rearrangement joins TRBV19 to TRBJ2-7; 7 bases align to TRBD1. Germline assignment: CDR1 LNHDA and CDR2 SQIVND (reference sequence). CDR3 length equals 14 residues. V lost 6 bases, J lost 0 bases, and 5 bases stayed unmatched. The CDR3 DNA is TGTGCCAGTAGGGCCGGGACAGCCTCCTACGAGCAGTACTTC. As protein: CASRAGTASYEQYF.